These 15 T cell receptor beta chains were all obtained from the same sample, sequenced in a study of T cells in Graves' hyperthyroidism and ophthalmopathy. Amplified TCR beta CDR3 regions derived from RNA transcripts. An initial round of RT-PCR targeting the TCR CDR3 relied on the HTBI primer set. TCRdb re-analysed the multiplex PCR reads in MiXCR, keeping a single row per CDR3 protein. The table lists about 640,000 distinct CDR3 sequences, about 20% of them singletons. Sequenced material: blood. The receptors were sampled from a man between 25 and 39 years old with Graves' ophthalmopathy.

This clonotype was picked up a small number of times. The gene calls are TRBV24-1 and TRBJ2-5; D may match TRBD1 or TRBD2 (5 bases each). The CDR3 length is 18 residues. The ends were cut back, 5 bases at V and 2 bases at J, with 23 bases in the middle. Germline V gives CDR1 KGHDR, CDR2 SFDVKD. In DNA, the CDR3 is TGTGCCACCAGTGCAGGGCAGGGCAGAGGGGATAGTCAAGAGACCCAGTACTTC. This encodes CATSAGQGRGDSQETQYF.

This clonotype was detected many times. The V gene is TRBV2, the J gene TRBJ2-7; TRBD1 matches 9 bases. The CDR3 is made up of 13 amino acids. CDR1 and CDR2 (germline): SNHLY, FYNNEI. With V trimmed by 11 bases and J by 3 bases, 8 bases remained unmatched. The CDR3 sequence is CAGSGQGNYEQYF. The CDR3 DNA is TGTGCCGGATCAGGACAGGGGAACTACGAGCAGTACTTC.

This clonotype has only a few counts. This chain's CDR3 is CASSAPPRTSGDTGELFF. CDR3 sequence (DNA): TGTGCCAGCAGTGCCCCCCCTAGGACTAGCGGAGACACCGGGGAGCTGTTTTTT. The chain is built from TRBV6-2 or TRBV6-3 and TRBJ2-2; 10 bases line up with TRBD2. Germline V gene lookup returns CDR1 MNHEY and CDR2 SVGEGT. V dropped 5 bases and J dropped 3; count of bases not matched to a gene: 12. This CDR3 is 18 amino acids long.

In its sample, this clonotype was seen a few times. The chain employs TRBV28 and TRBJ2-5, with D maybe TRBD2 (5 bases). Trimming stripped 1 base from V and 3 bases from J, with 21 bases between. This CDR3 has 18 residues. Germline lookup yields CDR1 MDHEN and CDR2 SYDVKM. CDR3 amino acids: CASSLLKLAGVVEETQYF. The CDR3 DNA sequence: TGTGCCAGCAGTTTATTGAAGCTAGCCGGCGTCGTTGAAGAGACCCAGTACTTC.

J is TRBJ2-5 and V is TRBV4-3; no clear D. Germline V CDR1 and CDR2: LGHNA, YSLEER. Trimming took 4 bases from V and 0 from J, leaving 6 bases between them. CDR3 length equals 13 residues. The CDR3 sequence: CASSRAYQETQYF. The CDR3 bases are TGCGCCAGCAGCCGGGCGTACCAAGAGACCCAGTACTTC.

CDR3 sequence reads: CASSQVFGGSTDTQYF. The CDR3, as DNA: TGCGCCAGCAGCCAAGTTTTTGGAGGGAGCACAGATACGCAGTATTTT. This sequence joins TRBV4-1 and TRBJ2-3; D is possibly TRBD2 (6 bases). Between the trimmed V and J ends, which lost 1 base and 0 bases, there was a span of 11 bases. Germline V gene data show CDR1 as MGHRA and CDR2 as YSYEKL. The CDR3 length is 16 residues.

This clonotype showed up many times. CDR3 DNA sequence: TGTGCCAGCAGCTTAGTCCGTTGGGAGCAGTTCTTC. Its translation is CASSLVRWEQFF. The chain employs TRBV7-2 and TRBJ2-1; D is unresolved. Germline assignment: CDR1 SGHTA and CDR2 FQGNSA. The CDR3 covers 12 residues. The V and J ends lost 1 base and 10 bases respectively, with 8 bases between them.

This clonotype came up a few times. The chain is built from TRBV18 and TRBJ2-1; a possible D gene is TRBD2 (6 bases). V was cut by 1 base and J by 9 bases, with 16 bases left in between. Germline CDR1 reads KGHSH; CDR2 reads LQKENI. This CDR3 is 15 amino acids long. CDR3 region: CASSPRAGTVGEQFF. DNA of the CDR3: TGTGCCAGCTCACCACGGGCGGGGACGGTCGGTGAGCAGTTCTTC.

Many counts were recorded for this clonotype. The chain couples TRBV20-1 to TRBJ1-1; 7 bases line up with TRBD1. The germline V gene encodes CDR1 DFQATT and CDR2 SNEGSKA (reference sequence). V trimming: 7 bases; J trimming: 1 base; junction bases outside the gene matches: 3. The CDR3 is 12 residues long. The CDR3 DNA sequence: TGCAGTGTCCGACAGGGGAACACTGAAGCTTTCTTT. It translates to CSVRQGNTEAFF.

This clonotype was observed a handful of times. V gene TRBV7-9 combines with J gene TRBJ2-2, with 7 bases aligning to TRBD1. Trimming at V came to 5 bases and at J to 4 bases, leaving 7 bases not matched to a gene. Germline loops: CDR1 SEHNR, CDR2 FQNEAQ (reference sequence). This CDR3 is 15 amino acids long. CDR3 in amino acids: CASSATGQITGELFF. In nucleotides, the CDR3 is TGTGCCAGCAGCGCCACGGGACAGATCACCGGGGAGCTGTTTTTT.

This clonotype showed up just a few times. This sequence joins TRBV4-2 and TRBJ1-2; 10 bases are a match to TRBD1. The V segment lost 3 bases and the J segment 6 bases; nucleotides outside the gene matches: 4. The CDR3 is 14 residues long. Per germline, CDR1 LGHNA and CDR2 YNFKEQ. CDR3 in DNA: TGTGCCAGCAGCCATGGACAGGGGGAAGATGGCTACACCTTC. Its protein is CASSHGQGEDGYTF.

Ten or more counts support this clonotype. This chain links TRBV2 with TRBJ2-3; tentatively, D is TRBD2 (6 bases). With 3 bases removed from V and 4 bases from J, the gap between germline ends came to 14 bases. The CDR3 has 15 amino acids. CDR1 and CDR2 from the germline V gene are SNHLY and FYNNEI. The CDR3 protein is CASSDRWGGADTQYF. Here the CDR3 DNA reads TGTGCCAGCAGTGATCGGTGGGGAGGAGCAGATACGCAGTATTTT.

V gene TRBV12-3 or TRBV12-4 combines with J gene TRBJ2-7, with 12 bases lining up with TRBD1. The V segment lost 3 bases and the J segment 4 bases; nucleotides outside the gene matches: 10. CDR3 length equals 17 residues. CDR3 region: CASSFRTRDRGPYEQYF. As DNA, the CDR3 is TGTGCCAGCAGTTTCAGGACCCGGGACAGGGGGCCGTACGAGCAGTACTTC.

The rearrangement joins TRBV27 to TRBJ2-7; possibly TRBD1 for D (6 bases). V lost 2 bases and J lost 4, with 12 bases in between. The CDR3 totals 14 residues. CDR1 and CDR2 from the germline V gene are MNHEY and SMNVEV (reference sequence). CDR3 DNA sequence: TGTGCCAGCAGTTTAAGGCGAAGGGGGTACGAGCAGTACTTC. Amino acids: CASSLRRRGYEQYF.

The CDR3 reads CASSIPGPAAEAFF. CDR3 nucleotides: TGTGCCAGTAGTATACCCGGTCCCGCGGCTGAAGCTTTCTTT. The chain links TRBV19 to TRBJ1-1; D uncertain. The CDR3 is made up of 14 amino acids. V lost 2 bases to trimming and J lost 6 bases, with 13 bases between them. Germline assignment: CDR1 LNHDA and CDR2 SQIVND (reference sequence).